This TCR beta chain was retrieved from a study of blood T cell repertoires in COVID-19. Background on the study: COVID-19 samples collected from the United States, Italy and Spain covered acute and convalescent phases. Sample material is recorded as cDNA or gDNA derived from T cells, B-cell-depleted T cells, or PBMCs.

V was trimmed by 4 bases and J by 1 base, leaving 13 bases between them. Germline loops: CDR1 MGHRA, CDR2 YSYEKL. This CDR3 has 16 amino acids. This clone was recorded a few times. In the study's own analysis: Amplification with reference gene primers provided the estimates of nucleated cell counts. Generated by immunoSEQ multiplex PCR, the TCRdb table keeps only in-frame clones and is missing some. For V, J and clone size, that table is used; D and trimming come from the DNA. The sample lists about 76,000 clones, under 95% occurring once. The TCR was taken from a man between 45 and 60 years old with acute or convalescent COVID-19. Sequenced material: peripheral blood. J is TRBJ2-2 and V is TRBV4-1; a weak D match, TRBD1 (5 bases). Here the CDR3 reads CASSLQPGQNTGELFF. In DNA form, the CDR3 reads TGCGCCAGCAGCCTTCAGCCAGGACAGAACACCGGGGAGCTGTTTTTT.